These T cell receptor beta chains were read from a single sample in a study of blood T cells in healthy people across ages. TCRdb re-called the 5' RACE reads through MiXCR, storing one row per CDR3 protein. Counted here are about 1.5 million distinct CDR3 sequences, 42% occurring once; the ten biggest clones make up roughly 7.9%. Sequences were obtained from blood. The receptors stem from a woman aged 18 to 35 in good health. The CDR3 runs from the conserved cysteine through the conserved F or W. The order of the fields is D gene, J gene, clone size, V gene, CDR3 protein, CDR3 DNA. A D gene is named only where the DNA matches it firmly. Clone size is given for some rows only: seen once, a few or many times, or a class if the clone is expanded.

NA | TRBJ1-2 | NA | TRBV18 | CASSPGALNNYGYTF | TGTGCCAGCTCACCAGGGGCGCTCAATAACTATGGCTACACCTTC
TRBD2 | TRBJ2-1 | NA | TRBV20-1 | CSASTSGRGPSYNEQFF | TGCAGTGCTTCGACTAGCGGGAGGGGCCCGTCCTACAATGAGCAGTTCTTC
NA | TRBJ2-2 | few | TRBV7-8 | CASSRYRGGNTGELFF | TGTGCCAGCAGCCGATACAGGGGGGGTAACACCGGGGAGCTGTTTTTT
NA | TRBJ1-3 | NA | TRBV3-1 | CASSQRDTSSGNTIYF | TGTGCCAGCAGCCAGCGGGACACGAGCTCTGGAAACACCATATATTTT
TRBD1 | TRBJ2-5 | few | TRBV20-1 | CSAPTGVETQYF | TGCAGTGCTCCGACAGGGGTGGAGACCCAGTACTTC
NA | TRBJ1-5 | NA | TRBV19 | CASSIGPPRSNQPQHF | TGTGCCAGTAGTATCGGACCCCCCAGGAGCAATCAGCCCCAGCATTTT
TRBD1 | TRBJ2-7 | few | TRBV6-2/TRBV6-3 | CASSSFISQGDYSYEQYF | TGTGCCAGCAGCTCCTTTATATCTCAGGGGGATTACTCCTACGAGCAGTACTTC
TRBD2 | TRBJ2-3 | few | TRBV12-5 | CASGLVMSSGRNTDTQYF | TGTGCTAGTGGTTTGGTAATGTCTAGCGGGAGGAACACAGATACGCAGTATTTT
TRBD2 | TRBJ2-1 | once | TRBV4-1 | CASSQPGSIAGGYEQFF | TGCGCCAGCAGCCAACCCGGGTCGATAGCGGGGGGTTATGAGCAGTTCTTC
NA | TRBJ1-1 | NA | TRBV9 | CASSPGSTNTEAFF | TGTGCCAGCAGCCCGGGCAGTACGAACACTGAAGCTTTCTTT
TRBD1 | TRBJ1-2 | few | TRBV20-1 | CSARHRGENYGYTF | TGCAGTGCTCGACACAGGGGCGAAAACTATGGCTACACCTTC
NA | TRBJ2-1 | NA | TRBV9 | CASSVQLGGAYNEQFF | TGTGCCAGCAGCGTTCAGCTGGGCGGGGCCTACAATGAGCAGTTCTTC
NA | TRBJ2-7 | NA | TRBV20-1 | CSARRAGEQYF | TGCAGTGCTCGGAGGGCTGGCGAGCAGTACTTC
TRBD1 | TRBJ2-1 | few | TRBV27 | CASSLLPGQGSNNEQFF | TGTGCCAGCAGTCTCCTCCCCGGACAGGGTTCCAACAATGAGCAGTTCTTC
NA | TRBJ1-1 | NA | TRBV10-3 | CAISEEAGPGGAFF | TGTGCCATCAGTGAAGAGGCCGGACCGGGTGGTGCTTTCTTT
TRBD2 | TRBJ2-7 | NA | TRBV5-1 | CASSLEAGVNEQYF | TGCGCCAGCAGCTTGGAAGCGGGAGTTAACGAGCAGTACTTC
NA | TRBJ2-1 | NA | TRBV6-1 | CASSTGPFDEQFF | TGTGCCAGCAGCACCGGGCCATTTGATGAGCAGTTCTTC
NA | TRBJ2-6 | many | TRBV3-1 | CASAIKGTSFQHRSGANVLTF | TGTGCCAGCGCCATAAAAGGGACATCCTTTCAACACCGCTCTGGGGCCAACGTCCTGACTTTC
NA | TRBJ1-2 | few | TRBV6-6 | CASRVDYGYTF | TGTGCCAGCCGGGTGGACTATGGCTACACCTTC
NA | TRBJ2-7 | NA | TRBV4-1 | CASSQGIGTGPIAYEQYF | TGCGCCAGCAGCCAGGGGATAGGAACAGGCCCGATCGCCTACGAGCAGTACTTC
NA | TRBJ1-5 | few | TRBV7-8 | CASSPVGGQPQHF | TGTGCCAGCAGCCCAGTGGGGGGGCAGCCCCAGCATTTT
TRBD1 | TRBJ1-6 | NA | TRBV27 | CASRRPSTGPWSPLHF | TGTGCCAGCAGACGACCTTCGACAGGGCCTTGGTCACCCCTCCACTTT
NA | TRBJ1-5 | once | TRBV7-9 | CASSSWGGRSNQPQHF | TGTGCCAGCAGCTCCTGGGGGGGTCGGAGCAATCAGCCCCAGCATTTT
TRBD1 | TRBJ2-1 | NA | TRBV7-2 | CASRSGGPGGNEQFF | TGTGCCAGCAGATCAGGCGGGCCAGGGGGCAATGAGCAGTTCTTC
TRBD1 | TRBJ2-6 | NA | TRBV9 | CASSERGQGFPFGANVLTF | TGTGCCAGCAGCGAGAGGGGACAGGGTTTTCCGTTCGGGGCCAACGTCCTGACTTTC
NA | TRBJ1-2 | few | TRBV27 | CASSANQGSYGYTF | TGTGCCAGCAGTGCTAATCAGGGCAGCTATGGCTACACCTTC
NA | TRBJ1-2 | NA | TRBV5-1 | CASSLAPGSQGYGYTF | TGCGCCAGCAGCTTGGCTCCGGGATCCCAAGGCTATGGCTACACCTTC
TRBD2 | TRBJ2-1 | NA | TRBV6-2/TRBV6-3 | CACGVAGRKHNEQFF | TGTGCCTGCGGCGTAGCGGGACGGAAACACAATGAGCAGTTCTTC
TRBD2 | TRBJ2-5 | NA | TRBV6-5 | CASSYSRREGRNEQYF | TGTGCCAGCAGTTACAGTCGCCGGGAGGGCCGAAATGAGCAGTACTTC
TRBD1 | TRBJ1-1 | NA | TRBV6-6 | CASTLRGGQGKTEAFF | TGTGCCAGCACCCTCAGAGGGGGACAGGGGAAAACTGAAGCTTTCTTT
TRBD1 | TRBJ2-4 | NA | TRBV28 | CASSLRQGASIQYF | TGTGCCAGCAGTTTGCGGCAGGGGGCCTCCATTCAGTACTTC